The T cell receptor beta chain described here comes from a study of T-cell reconstitution after alpha-beta-depleted transplantation in children (dated by TCRdb to about 2016). About the study as a whole: Using TCR repertoire profiling, the study quantitatively followed how T-cell immune reconstitution unfolded in children after TCRalphabeta/CD19-depleted allogeneic hematopoietic cell transplantation. What the research found in general, with its limitations: Over subsequent months, a decline in hyperexpanded clone frequencies was noted, and after one year, T-cell counts and TCRbeta diversity were mostly ascribed to newly produced T cells. In some patients, the high TCRbeta diversity seen at day 60 was put down to recipient T cells and intrathymic progenitors that had survived conditioning. Apparently early alphabetaT-cell count recovery about two months after transplant reportedly relied on only several hundred rapidly expanded clones derived from non-depleted graft cells.

The germline V gene supplies CDR1 SGHVS and CDR2 FQNEAQ. Including cysteine and phenylalanine, the CDR3 has 15 amino acids. Only the CDR3 DNA stays, 45 bases, in frame from base 1. V was cut back by 5 bases and J by 6 bases, leaving a gap of 16 bases between them. The library came from PCR. Sequencing was carried out with an Illumina HiSeq 2500. TCR libraries were prepared with molecular barcoding, using unique molecular identifiers to normalize TCRbeta repertoire quantification. TCRdb trimmed public reads at Q25 via fastp, called clones via MiXCR and kept in-frame beta chains. Rows are combined by CDR3 protein, so each entry shows the most common genes and DNA. In this sample the table shows fewer than 350,000 distinct CDR3 sequences, 11% of which occur a single time. In total, the top ten clones hold around 20% of the sample. The table lists this clonotype with many counts. This clone's antigen is unknown. Base quality data are lacking; no much larger clone is found one base away.

The treatment or condition label on this specimen signifies: allogeneic hematopoietic cell transplantation with graft depleted of TCRalphabeta T cells and CD19 B cells. The transplant recipients were children given TCRalphabeta/CD19-depleted allogeneic hematopoietic cell grafts. The sequence is built from TRBV7-8 and TRBJ2-2, with a tentative D call of TRBD1 or TRBD2, each matching 5 bases. The sequenced sample was peripheral blood, obtained 180 days after TCRalphabeta/CD19-depleted stem cell transplant. The clonotype originates from a male patient between 2 and 9 years old who had a stem cell transplant for chronic granulomatous disease, so the T cells may come from the graft donor. The nucleotide sequence reads as follows: TGTGCCAGCAGCCGACGGGACCCCAAGGCCGGGGAGCTGTTTTTT. It encodes CASSRRDPKAGELFF. The CDR3, completed at both ends by the reference TRBV7-8 and TRBJ2-2 genes, gives the full variable domain GAGVSQSPRYKVAKRGQDVALRCDPISGHVSLFWYQQALGQGPEFLTYFQNEAQLDKSGLPSDRFFAERPEGSVSTLKIQRTQQEDSAVYLCASSRRDPKAGELFFGEGSRLTVL.